Following are 11 T cell receptor beta chains from one sample sequenced in a study of PD-1 and CTLA-4 blockade in melanoma. Some clones are missing from TCRdb's copy, which holds only in-frame ones; the method was immunoSEQ multiplex PCR. Counted here are fewer than 20,000 clones, less than 85% occurring once; the ten biggest clones make up about 14%. The material sequenced was CD8+ T cells from peripheral blood, taken from a patient given anti-PD-1 treatment. The receptor source for this set is a human donor with melanoma.

Judged by abundance, this clone is large. This CDR3 is CASSSTAKNIQYF. The CDR3 DNA is TGTGCCAGCAGTTCGACAGCCAAAAACATTCAGTACTTC. V and J are TRBV27 and TRBJ2-4; D is undetermined. Germline CDR1 MNHEY, CDR2 SMNVEV (reference sequence). The V and J ends lost 4 bases and 0 bases respectively, with 4 bases between them. The CDR3 runs 13 residues.

With respect to this clone: An end of the junction does not agree with germline; a read error may underlie this. This chain links TRBV4-1 with TRBJ2-1; either TRBD1 or TRBD2 may supply D (5 bases each). Germline-derived CDR1 and CDR2 are MGHRA and YSYEKL. The length of the CDR3 is 14 residues. The CDR3 DNA follows: TGCGCCAGCAGCCTCCAAGACGGGGACCGAGGTTCAATCTTC. It is translated as CASSLQDGDRGSIF.

This chain joins TRBV3-1 (or the pseudogene TRBV3-2) and TRBJ2-7; 10 nucleotides line up with TRBD1. Per the germline V gene, CDR1 is LGHDT and CDR2 is YNNKEL (reference sequence). Germline trimming cut 0 bases from V and 2 bases from J; bases unmatched to any gene: 7. This CDR3 has 17 amino acids. The CDR3 loop reads CASSQDMGQGTTYEQYF. CDR3 in DNA: TGTGCCAGCAGCCAAGATATGGGACAGGGGACGACCTACGAGCAGTACTTC.

This clone was observed a handful of times. The chain joins TRBV19 to TRBJ2-7; D call uncertain. V gave up 5 bases and J gave up 3 bases, with 11 bases separating them. CDR1 and CDR2 from the germline V gene are LNHDA and SQIVND (reference sequence). The CDR3 covers 13 residues. This chain's CDR3 is CASSSSVGYEQYF. The CDR3, as DNA: TGTGCCAGTAGTTCCTCGGTAGGCTACGAGCAGTACTTC.

The genes are TRBV19 and TRBJ2-7; 9 nucleotides agree with TRBD1. CDR1 is LNHDA and CDR2 is SQIVND in the germline V gene (reference sequence). The CDR3 has 15 residues. V dropped 2 bases and J dropped 5; count of bases not matched to a gene: 7. CDR3 coding DNA: TGTGCCAGTAGTATATATAGGACAGGGGTGAACGAGCAGTACTTC. Amino acids: CASSIYRTGVNEQYF.

This clone has just a few counts. The J gene is TRBJ2-7, the V gene TRBV20-1; D gene ambiguous. From germline, CDR1 is DFQATT and CDR2 SNEGSKA (reference sequence). The V and J ends lost 6 bases and 0 bases respectively, with 6 bases between them. This CDR3 comprises 11 residues. This CDR3 reads CSAASSYEQYF. The CDR3 bases are TGCAGTGCCGCTAGCTCCTACGAGCAGTACTTC.

This rearrangement joins TRBV5-8 to TRBJ2-4; possibly TRBD1 for D (6 bases). This CDR3 is 18 amino acids long. The germline CDR1 and CDR2 sequences are SGHTS and YDEGEE. V shed 5 bases and J shed 0 bases, with 21 bases lying between them. CDR3 bases: TGTGCCAGCAGGGGAGAGGGGGAAAAACTCATAGCCAAAAACATTCAGTACTTC. Protein product: CASRGEGEKLIAKNIQYF.

This clone appeared a single time. The chain employs TRBV11-2 and TRBJ2-7, with D hard to call. The germline V gene has CDR1 SGHAT and CDR2 FQNNGV. Trimming took 1 base from V and 4 from J, leaving 5 bases between them. CDR3 length: 12 residues. In nucleotides, the CDR3 is TGTGCCAGCAGCTTAGTGGGATACGAGCAGTACTTC. Its translation: CASSLVGYEQYF.

There are a few counts of this clone. The rearrangement uses TRBV27 and TRBJ1-5; D unresolved. There are 14 residues in the CDR3. The germline V gene encodes CDR1 MNHEY and CDR2 SMNVEV (reference sequence). V was cut by 5 bases and J by 3 bases, with 11 bases left in between. The CDR3, as DNA: TGTGCCAGCAGTATCCAGGCGTTCAATCAGCCCCAGCATTTT. Its translation is CASSIQAFNQPQHF.

The chain recombines TRBV27 with TRBJ1-1, with D unresolved. The CDR3 spans 13 residues. Per germline, CDR1 MNHEY and CDR2 SMNVEV (reference sequence). V lost 4 bases, J lost 1 base, and 7 bases lay in between. In nucleotides, the CDR3 is TGTGCCAGCAGTTCCGGCGGGAACACTGAAGCTTTCTTT. Protein: CASSSGGNTEAFF.

The CDR3 DNA follows: TGTGCCAGCAGTTACTCGAGGGCCCAAAGGGGAAGTGGCTACACCTTC. Residues: CASSYSRAQRGSGYTF. The chain couples TRBV6-5 to TRBJ1-2; D may be TRBD1 (5 bases). Between the trimmed V and J ends, which lost 0 bases and 7 bases, there was a span of 18 bases. The CDR3 has 16 amino acids. Germline V lookup: CDR1 MNHEY, CDR2 SVGAGI.